What follows are 21 T cell receptor beta chains derived from one specimen sequenced in a study of blood T cell repertoires in COVID-19. The data were produced by immunoSEQ multiplex PCR, yet TCRdb's version contains in-frame clones alone and is incomplete. The sample has 270,000 or so clones; more than 75% are singletons. Sequenced: PBMCs or T cells enriched from blood (not recorded which). The receptors were gathered from a woman between 18 and 29 years old who had recovered from COVID-19.

The rearrangement joins TRBV19 to TRBJ2-5; 7 bases align to TRBD1. Germline V gene sequence: CDR1 LNHDA, CDR2 SQIVND (reference sequence). CDR3 length: 17 residues. Trimming cost V 0 bases and J 2 bases; bases outside gene matches: 9. CDR3 amino acids: CASSIETGREKQETQYF. Written as DNA, the CDR3 is TGTGCCAGTAGTATAGAGACAGGGCGAGAGAAACAAGAGACCCAGTACTTC.

The chain combines TRBV21-1 with TRBJ2-7; TRBD2 is the table's D call, not checked against the DNA. TRBV21-1 is described as a pseudogene. CDR3 length: 14 amino acids. CDR3 DNA sequence: TGTGCCAGCAGCAAATTAGCGTTCTCCTACGAGCAGTACTTC. It yields the protein CASSKLAFSYEQYF.

This clone was observed a single time. The chain is built from TRBV10-1 and TRBJ2-2, with D tentatively TRBD2 (5 bases). V was trimmed by 8 bases and J by 1 base, leaving 8 bases between them. From germline, CDR1 is WNHNN and CDR2 SYGVQD (reference sequence). This CDR3 is 13 amino acids long. The CDR3 loop is CASQEGNTGELFF. CDR3 nucleotide sequence: TGCGCCAGCCAAGAGGGGAACACCGGGGAGCTGTTTTTT.

This clone was seen a handful of times. This sequence joins TRBV28 and TRBJ2-1; 9 bases line up with TRBD2. Germline CDR1 MDHEN, CDR2 SYDVKM. The CDR3 consists of 18 residues. Unmatched junction bases numbered 10, after V lost 4 bases and J lost 0 bases. The CDR3 is CASSWRKLSGSSYNEQFF. The CDR3 DNA sequence: TGTGCCAGCAGTTGGAGAAAACTTAGCGGGAGCTCCTACAATGAGCAGTTCTTC.

V gene TRBV11-2 combines with J gene TRBJ2-1; 10 nucleotides line up with TRBD1. Germline V gives CDR1 SGHAT, CDR2 FQNNGV. J lost 7 bases, V lost 1 base, and 7 bases had no gene match. The CDR3 runs to 16 residues. The chain's CDR3 is CASSLGIGTGENEQFF. The CDR3 nucleotides read TGTGCCAGCAGCTTAGGAATTGGGACAGGGGAAAATGAGCAGTTCTTC.

The CDR3 DNA reads TGTGCCAGCAGCGCCCGGGACAGGGGGCTAACGGGAGAGCAGTACTTC. This encodes CASSARDRGLTGEQYF. The rearrangement joins TRBV7-9 to TRBJ2-7, with TRBD1 matching 12 bases. This CDR3 comprises 16 residues. V lost 5 bases and J lost 7; bases outside the gene matches: 12. Germline assignment: CDR1 SEHNR and CDR2 FQNEAQ (reference sequence).

V is TRBV29-1 and J is TRBJ2-1, with TRBD1 matching over 8 bases. In germline, CDR1 is SQVTM, CDR2 ANQGSEA. The V and J ends lost 6 bases and 4 bases, in that order; junction bases with no gene match: 11. This CDR3 is 15 amino acids long. The CDR3: CSVDRGQGSYNEQFF. DNA of the CDR3: TGCAGCGTGGATAGAGGACAGGGTTCATACAATGAGCAGTTCTTC.

The rearrangement uses TRBV7-2 and TRBJ2-3, with D uncertain. The germline gives CDR1 SGHTA, CDR2 FQGNSA. This CDR3 contains 14 residues. Trimming removed 3 bases at V and 2 bases at J, with 9 bases between. The CDR3 DNA follows: TGTGCCAGCAGCTTTGGAGAGATCACAGATACGCAGTATTTT. Encoded protein: CASSFGEITDTQYF.

The V and J genes are TRBV27 and TRBJ1-1, with a tentative D call TRBD1 (5 bases). Germline V gene sequence: CDR1 MNHEY, CDR2 SMNVEV (reference sequence). Trimming removed 5 bases at V and 1 base at J, with 14 bases between. The CDR3 has 15 residues. This CDR3 reads CASSPWVGENTEAFF. The CDR3 coding sequence is TGTGCCAGCAGTCCCTGGGTAGGGGAGAACACTGAAGCTTTCTTT.

This clone was observed once. The rearrangement links TRBV24-1 to TRBJ2-2, with a weak D call TRBD1 (5 bases). Trimming shortened V by 6 bases and J by 4 bases, and 11 bases separated the two germline ends. CDR1 and CDR2 from the germline V gene are KGHDR and SFDVKD. The CDR3 is made up of 14 amino acids. CDR3 residues: CATSPRTSTGELFF. The DNA for the CDR3 is TGTGCCACCAGTCCTCGGACAAGCACCGGGGAGCTGTTTTTT.

The chain links TRBV7-2 to TRBJ2-7; perhaps TRBD2 as D (6 bases). Germline loops: CDR1 SGHTA, CDR2 FQGNSA. The V and J ends lost 5 bases and 2 bases respectively, with 16 bases between them. This CDR3 has 15 residues. CDR3 nucleotides: TGTGCCAGCAGCCAAACCGGGACTGCAACCTACGAGCAGTACTTC. Protein: CASSQTGTATYEQYF.

The rearrangement links TRBV28 to TRBJ1-3; tentative D call: TRBD1 (6 bases). This CDR3 comprises 15 residues. Trimming shortened V by 2 bases and J by 2 bases, and 10 bases separated the two germline ends. The germline V gene encodes CDR1 MDHEN and CDR2 SYDVKM. The CDR3 region has the DNA TGTGCCAGCAGTTTACAGGGGATCGCTGGAAACACCATATATTTT. Translating it yields CASSLQGIAGNTIYF.

V usage is TRBV3-1 (or the pseudogene TRBV3-2) and J usage is TRBJ2-5, with D perhaps TRBD2 (7 bases). Germline V gene sequence: CDR1 LGHDT, CDR2 YNNKEL (reference sequence). The CDR3 contains 15 residues. V was clipped by 5 bases and J by 5 bases, with 18 bases between them. The CDR3 DNA reads TGTGCCAGCAGCTCTAGGGGCAGGGGAGGGGAGACCCAGTACTTC. Protein sequence: CASSSRGRGGETQYF.

V and J are TRBV2 and TRBJ2-1, with D possibly being TRBD2 (5 bases). This CDR3 spans 13 amino acids. V was cut by 8 bases and J by 6 bases, with 14 bases left in between. Germline assignment: CDR1 SNHLY and CDR2 FYNNEI. For the CDR3, the DNA is TGTGCCAGCCAACAACCGGCGGGCAATGAGCAGTTCTTC. Residues: CASQQPAGNEQFF. Based on the CDR3 plus reference TRBV2 and TRBJ2-1, the full variable domain is EPEVTQTPSHQVTQMGQEVILRCVPISNHLYFYWYRQILGQKVEFLVSFYNNEISEKSEIFDDQFSVERPDGSNFTLKIRSTKLEDSAMYFCASQQPAGNEQFFGPGTRLTVL.

J is TRBJ1-1 and V is TRBV19; a possible D gene is TRBD1 (5 bases). Germline V gives CDR1 LNHDA, CDR2 SQIVND (reference sequence). The CDR3 loop spans 14 amino acids. Trimming left V 0 bases short and J 0 bases short, with 5 bases between. CDR3 in DNA: TGTGCCAGTAGTATAGACAGGGTGAACACTGAAGCTTTCTTT. It is translated as CASSIDRVNTEAFF.

This clone was seen only once. The V and J genes are TRBV18 and TRBJ1-4; TRBD1 is a possible D gene (5 bases). The CDR3 totals 13 residues. Germline lookup yields CDR1 KGHSH and CDR2 LQKENI. The V and J ends lost 6 bases and 7 bases respectively, with 12 bases between them. The CDR3: CASSQGGIEKLFF. CDR3 DNA sequence: TGTGCCAGCTCCCAGGGAGGAATTGAAAAACTGTTTTTT.

The gene calls are TRBV3-1 (or the pseudogene TRBV3-2) and TRBJ2-1; maybe TRBD2 (7 bases). Germline values: CDR1 LGHDT, CDR2 YNNKEL (reference sequence). Trimming removed 0 bases from V and 2 bases from J, with 14 bases in between. This CDR3 region has 17 residues. CDR3 in DNA: TGTGCCAGCAGCCAAGATTTAACAGGGAGGGCCTACAATGAGCAGTTCTTC. As protein: CASSQDLTGRAYNEQFF.

The chain employs TRBV27 and TRBJ2-2; 14 nucleotides match TRBD2. V lost 5 bases, J lost 3 bases, and 8 bases stayed unmatched. The CDR3 consists of 18 residues. The germline CDR1 and CDR2 sequences are MNHEY and SMNVEV (reference sequence). CDR3 amino acids: CASSPGLAGVRDTGELFF. As DNA, the CDR3 is TGTGCCAGCAGTCCGGGACTAGCGGGAGTAAGGGACACCGGGGAGCTGTTTTTT.

The CDR3 spells CASSQVRAEETQYF. In DNA, the CDR3 is TGCGCCAGCAGCCAAGTGCGGGCTGAAGAGACCCAGTACTTC. The gene calls are TRBV4-1 and TRBJ2-5, with a possible D match to TRBD2 (5 bases). Per germline, CDR1 MGHRA and CDR2 YSYEKL. Trimming pared 1 base from V and 3 bases from J, leaving 9 bases between. The CDR3 spans 14 residues.

This chain connects TRBV19 to TRBJ2-1, with a possible D match to TRBD2 (7 bases). Looked up from germline, CDR1 is LNHDA and CDR2 is SQIVND (reference sequence). Trimming cost V 6 bases and J 6 bases, with 21 bases left between them. CDR3 length: 16 amino acids. CDR3 sequence reads: CASSRGGGISRNEQFF. CDR3 nucleotide sequence: TGTGCCAGTAGCAGAGGGGGGGGTATCAGTCGCAATGAGCAGTTCTTC.

The chain carries TRBV15 and TRBJ1-3, with a possible D match to TRBD1 (6 bases). The CDR3 is 16 residues long. The V end lost 0 bases, the J end lost 1 base, and 10 bases lay between the germline ends. Germline V gene lookup returns CDR1 LNHNV and CDR2 YYDKDF (reference sequence). The CDR3 DNA reads as TGTGCCACCAGCAGAGATAGAGGGGGTTCTGGAAACACCATATATTTT. It encodes CATSRDRGGSGNTIYF. The variable domain in full, with the rest retrieved from reference TRBV15 and TRBJ1-3, is DAMVIQNPRYQVTQFGKPVTLSCSQTLNHNVMYWYQQKSSQAPKLLFHYYDKDFNNEADTPDNFQSRRPNTSFCFLDIRSPGLGDTAMYLCATSRDRGGSGNTIYFGEGSWLTVV.